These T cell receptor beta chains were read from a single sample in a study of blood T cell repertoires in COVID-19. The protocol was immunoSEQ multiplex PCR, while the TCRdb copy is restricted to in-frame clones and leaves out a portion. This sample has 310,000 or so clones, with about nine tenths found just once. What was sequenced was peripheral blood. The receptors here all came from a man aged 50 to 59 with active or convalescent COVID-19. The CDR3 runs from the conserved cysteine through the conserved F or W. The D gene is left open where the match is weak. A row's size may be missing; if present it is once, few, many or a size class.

CASRRRETYNEQFF TGTGCCAGTCGGCGCAGGGAAACCTACAATGAGCAGTTCTTC TRBJ2-1 - - TRBV19
CASSFNSAAQETQYF TGTGCCAGCAGCTTTAATTCCGCGGCACAAGAGACCCAGTACTTC TRBJ2-5 - - TRBV11-2
CASSPGQGNSHYGYTF TGTGCCAGCAGCCCGGGACAGGGGAATTCCCACTATGGCTACACCTTC TRBJ1-2 TRBD1 - TRBV5-4
CASSSPRRGEKLFF TGTGCCAGCAGTAGTCCCCGGCGCGGCGAAAAACTGTTTTTT TRBJ1-4 - few TRBV28
CASCGQGASTEAFF TGTGCCAGCTGCGGACAGGGGGCTAGCACTGAAGCTTTCTTT TRBJ1-1 TRBD1 - TRBV2
CASSLAYTGQETQYF TGTGCCAGCAGCCTCGCCTATACGGGCCAAGAGACCCAGTACTTC TRBJ2-5 - - TRBV7-2
CAWSSGAGYTF TGTGCCTGGAGCTCAGGGGCCGGCTACACCTTC TRBJ1-2 - - TRBV30
CASSLVAGGNTEAFF TGTGCCAGCAGCTTAGTGGCAGGGGGGAACACTGAAGCTTTCTTT TRBJ1-1 TRBD1 - TRBV11-2
CASSPSPGQGALAGELFF TGTGCCAGCAGCCCCTCCCCGGGACAGGGGGCTCTAGCCGGGGAGCTGTTTTTT TRBJ2-2 TRBD1 - TRBV14
CASSLAPGTYEQYF TGCGCCAGCAGCTTGGCTCCAGGAACCTACGAGCAGTACTTC TRBJ2-7 - - TRBV5-1
CASSQSTGLKEYGYTF TGCGCCAGCAGCCAGTCGACAGGATTAAAAGAGTACGGCTACACCTTC TRBJ1-2 - few TRBV4-3
CASSYSGRGSDQPQHF TGTGCCAGCAGTTACTCAGGCAGGGGATCAGATCAGCCCCAGCATTTT TRBJ1-5 - - TRBV6-6
CASSHSSGARRKTEAFF TGTGCCAGCAGCCATTCGTCAGGGGCAAGGAGGAAAACTGAAGCTTTCTTT TRBJ1-1 - - TRBV14
CASSLPQGITNEKLFF TGTGCCAGCAGCTTGCCCCAGGGGATTACTAATGAAAAACTGTTTTTT TRBJ1-4 - once TRBV5-5
CASSVRDTDTQYF TGTGCCAGCAGCGTCCGGGACACAGATACGCAGTATTTT TRBJ2-3 - - TRBV9
CASSLGGGLLSYEQYF TGTGCCAGCAGCTTAGGGGGGGGCCTTCTATCCTACGAGCAGTACTTC TRBJ2-7 - - TRBV7-2
CASSPSAANEKLFF TGTGCCAGTTCCCCTAGTGCGGCTAATGAAAAACTGTTTTTT TRBJ1-4 - once TRBV7-2
CASSSTGTGGTGELFF TGTGCCAGCAGTTCGACCGGGACAGGGGGCACCGGGGAGCTGTTTTTT TRBJ2-2 TRBD1 - TRBV6-6
CASSYDQGNQPQHF TGTGCCAGCAGTTACGATCAGGGCAATCAGCCCCAGCATTTT TRBJ1-5 - - TRBV6-6
CASSFGAGTTSYEQYF TGTGCCAGCAGCTTTGGAGCAGGGACTACATCCTACGAGCAGTACTTC TRBJ2-7 TRBD2 - TRBV7-9
CASSEGTVNEQFF TGTGCCAGCAGCGAAGGGACTGTCAATGAGCAGTTCTTC TRBJ2-1 - - TRBV11-3
CATSRSQHSYNSPLHF TGTGCGACTTCGAGGTCCCAGCACTCCTATAATTCACCCCTCCACTTT TRBJ1-6 - - TRBV3-1/TRBV3-2
CASSSAGTRDSYEQYF TGTGCCAGCAGTTCTGCCGGGACGCGGGATTCCTACGAGCAGTACTTC TRBJ2-7 - - TRBV6-5
CASSERGETQYF TGTGCCAGCAGTGAGAGGGGGGAGACCCAGTACTTC TRBJ2-5 - - TRBV2